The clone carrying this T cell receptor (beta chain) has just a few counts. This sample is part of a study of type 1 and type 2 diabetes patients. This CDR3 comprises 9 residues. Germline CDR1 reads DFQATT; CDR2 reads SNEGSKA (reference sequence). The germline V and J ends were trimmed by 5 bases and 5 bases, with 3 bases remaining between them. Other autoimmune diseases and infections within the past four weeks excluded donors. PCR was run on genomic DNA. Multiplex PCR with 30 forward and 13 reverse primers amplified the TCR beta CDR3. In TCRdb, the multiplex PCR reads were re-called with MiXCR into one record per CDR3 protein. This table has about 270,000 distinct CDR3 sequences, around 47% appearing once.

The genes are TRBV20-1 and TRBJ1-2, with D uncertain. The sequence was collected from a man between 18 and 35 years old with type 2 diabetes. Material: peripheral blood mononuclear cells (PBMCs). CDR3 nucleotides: TGCAGTGCTCCTTATGGCTACACCTTC. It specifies CSAPYGYTF.